The 32 T cell receptor beta chains in this list originate from one sample, sequenced in a study of shared clonotypes between healthy human individuals. Clones were sequenced by immunoSEQ multiplex PCR, and TCRdb holds only the in-frame ones, with some missing. This sample has around 1.4 million clones, with roughly 98.5% found just once. The sequenced sample was naive CD4+ T cells sorted from blood. Subset given: CD45RA+ positively selected. Receptors were obtained from a man younger than 45 in good health.

The chain has TRBV28 and TRBJ2-1; 10 bases fit TRBD2. Germline V gene lookup returns CDR1 MDHEN and CDR2 SYDVKM. V gave up 5 bases and J gave up 9 bases; unmatched junction bases: 10. This CDR3 is 15 amino acids long. CDR3 region: CASSTPSGRAAEQFF. CDR3 DNA sequence: TGTGCCAGCAGTACCCCGAGCGGGAGGGCCGCTGAGCAGTTCTTC.

The CDR3 coding sequence is TGTGCCAGCAGCTTAGTGGCAAGTTACAGACACTCTGGAAACACCATATATTTT. Its protein is CASSLVASYRHSGNTIYF. The V and J genes are TRBV7-2 and TRBJ1-3; no definite D call. The CDR3 extends over 18 amino acids. V lost 1 base and J lost 0, with 16 bases in between. Germline lookup yields CDR1 SGHTA and CDR2 FQGNSA. Together with reference TRBV7-2 and TRBJ1-3, the CDR3 gives the full variable domain: GAGVSQSPSNKVTEKGKDVELRCDPISGHTALYWYRQSLGQGLEFLIYFQGNSAPDKSGLPSDRFSAERTGGSVSTLTIQRTQQEDSAVYLCASSLVASYRHSGNTIYFGEGSWLTVV.

The rearrangement joins TRBV4-1 to TRBJ2-7; 7 bases agree with TRBD2. Germline values: CDR1 MGHRA, CDR2 YSYEKL. V lost 4 bases and J lost 2; bases outside the gene matches: 8. The CDR3 runs to 15 residues. The CDR3, as DNA: TGCGCCAGCAGCCCGAATTCTGGGGGGGCCTACGAGCAGTACTTC. Protein sequence: CASSPNSGGAYEQYF.

About this clone: Other nucleotide sequences in the sample specify the same CDR3. The J gene is TRBJ2-2, the V gene TRBV5-4, with 7 bases that match TRBD2. Germline assignment: CDR1 SGHNT and CDR2 YYREEE (reference sequence). The junction had 1 base not matched to a gene; V was cut back by 4 bases and J by 4 bases. The CDR3 has 13 residues. In DNA, the CDR3 is TGTGCCAGCAGCCCTAGCGGCACCGGGGAGCTGTTTTTT. It specifies CASSPSGTGELFF.

The V and J genes are TRBV5-1 and TRBJ2-7; D is perhaps TRBD1 or TRBD2 (6 bases each). The CDR3 extends over 17 amino acids. V lost 0 bases and J lost 5, with 21 bases in between. Germline V gene lookup returns CDR1 SGHRS and CDR2 YFSETQ. The CDR3 DNA reads as TGCGCCAGCAGCTTGGTTTTGTGGGGGGCAAAAAGCAACGAGCAGTACTTC. Its translation: CASSLVLWGAKSNEQYF.

The rearrangement joins TRBV10-3 to TRBJ1-4; the D is unclear. Germline V CDR1 and CDR2: ENHRY, SYGVKD. This CDR3 region has 14 residues. The V end was cut by 0 bases, the J end by 3 bases, with 5 bases between. The CDR3 coding sequence is TGTGCCATCAGTGAGTCGAACCCTAATGAAAAACTGTTTTTT. It yields the protein CAISESNPNEKLFF.

CDR3 nucleotides: TGTGCCAGCAGCCGGGGCTATGGCTACACCTTC. Amino acid sequence: CASSRGYGYTF. The V and J genes are TRBV7-9 and TRBJ1-2; D uncertain. This CDR3 contains 11 residues. The V and J ends lost 5 bases and 4 bases respectively, with 5 bases between them. The germline gives CDR1 SEHNR, CDR2 FQNEAQ (reference sequence).

The gene calls are TRBV25-1 and TRBJ2-2; the D is unclear. Trimming removed 2 bases from V and 4 bases from J, with 8 bases in between. Germline V gene sequence: CDR1 MGHDK, CDR2 SYGVNS. The CDR3 runs 14 residues. CDR3 sequence (DNA): TGTGCCAGCAGTGAAAGGGCGGTCACCGGGGAGCTGTTTTTT. Encoded protein: CASSERAVTGELFF. Full variable domain (missing parts from reference TRBV25-1 and TRBJ2-2): EADIYQTPRYLVIGTGKKITLECSQTMGHDKMYWYQQDPGMELHLIHYSYGVNSTEKGDLSSESTVSRIRTEHFPLTLESARPSHTSQYLCASSERAVTGELFFGEGSRLTVL.

The J gene is TRBJ2-1, the V gene TRBV29-1; no reliable D call. Germline CDR1 is SQVTM and CDR2 is ANQGSEA. Trimming stripped 6 bases from V and 5 bases from J, with 11 bases between. The CDR3 is 12 residues long. CDR3 in DNA: TGCAGCGTCCGCGTAGCACACAATGAGCAGTTCTTC. It encodes CSVRVAHNEQFF.

The chain uses TRBV5-5 and TRBJ2-7; the D gene could be TRBD1 or TRBD2 (5 bases each). V lost 2 bases, J lost 2 bases, and 11 bases lay in between. The V gene's germline CDR1 is SGHKS and CDR2 YYEKEE (reference sequence). The CDR3 consists of 14 residues. DNA of the CDR3: TGTGCCAGCAGCTTCCGGGACGGGCCCTACGAGCAGTACTTC. Its protein is CASSFRDGPYEQYF.

This chain joins TRBV7-9 and TRBJ2-7; the match to TRBD2 covers 11 bases. CDR1 is SEHNR and CDR2 is FQNEAQ in the germline V gene (reference sequence). With V trimmed by 2 bases and J by 3 bases, 9 bases remained unmatched. The CDR3 extends over 17 amino acids. DNA of the CDR3: TGTGCCAGCAGCTTACGACCCGGGACTAGCGGCAGCTACGAGCAGTACTTC. Its protein product is CASSLRPGTSGSYEQYF.

The chain carries TRBV5-4 and TRBJ2-1; TRBD1 might be the D (6 bases). The germline V gene has CDR1 SGHNT and CDR2 YYREEE (reference sequence). CDR3 length: 16 residues. Trimming removed 3 bases from V and 7 bases from J, with 20 bases in between. The DNA of the CDR3 is TGTGCCAGCAGCTCGATCACAGGGCGGTGGGGGAATGAGCAGTTCTTC. The encoded protein is CASSSITGRWGNEQFF.

V and J are TRBV5-1 and TRBJ2-7; 7 bases agree with TRBD2. The J segment lost 5 bases and the V segment lost 1 base, leaving 6 bases of the junction unmatched. The V gene's germline CDR1 is SGHRS and CDR2 YFSETQ. The CDR3 is 14 residues long. For the CDR3, the DNA is TGCGCCAGCAGCTTGCGGCGGGAGTACCACGAGCAGTACTTC. Protein product: CASSLRREYHEQYF.

The CDR3 loop reads CASSLAGLNSGNTIYF. The CDR3 DNA reads TGCGCCAGCAGCTTGGCTGGACTGAACTCTGGAAACACCATATATTTT. The rearrangement uses TRBV5-1 and TRBJ1-3; D gene uncertain. V lost 0 bases, J lost 0 bases, and 10 bases lay in between. Germline-derived CDR1 and CDR2 are SGHRS and YFSETQ. This CDR3 contains 16 residues.

The chain employs TRBV9 and TRBJ2-1, with TRBD2 identical over 12 bases. Germline loops: CDR1 SGDLS, CDR2 YYNGEE. This CDR3 region has 17 residues. V shed 1 base and J 8 bases; nucleotides not matched to a gene: 10. CDR3 sequence reads: CASSVWLAGGKGYEQFF. In nucleotides, the CDR3 is TGTGCCAGCAGCGTATGGCTAGCGGGAGGGAAAGGGTATGAGCAGTTCTTC.

The chain is built from TRBV6-6 and TRBJ1-3, with D unresolved. CDR1 and CDR2 from the germline V gene are MNHNY and SVGAGI (reference sequence). This CDR3 comprises 15 residues. The V end was cut by 6 bases, the J end by 2 bases, with 14 bases between. The chain's CDR3 is CASSRPDGPGNTIYF. CDR3 sequence (DNA): TGTGCCAGCAGCCGACCGGACGGGCCTGGAAACACCATATATTTT.

The chain joins TRBV2 to TRBJ2-5, with D possibly matching TRBD1 (5 bases). The germline V gene has CDR1 SNHLY and CDR2 FYNNEI. The CDR3 loop spans 14 amino acids. The germline V and J ends were trimmed by 4 bases and 3 bases, with 12 bases remaining between them. CDR3 nucleotides: TGTGCCAGCAGTGCCTTGACAGTGGAAGAGACCCAGTACTTC. This gives the protein CASSALTVEETQYF. Full variable domain (outside the CDR3, taken from reference TRBV2 and TRBJ2-5): EPEVTQTPSHQVTQMGQEVILRCVPISNHLYFYWYRQILGQKVEFLVSFYNNEISEKSEIFDDQFSVERPDGSNFTLKIRSTKLEDSAMYFCASSALTVEETQYFGPGTRLLVL.

The chain couples TRBV5-4 to TRBJ2-3; 8 bases line up with TRBD1. The V gene's germline CDR1 is SGHNT and CDR2 YYREEE (reference sequence). V was pared by 4 bases and J by 2 bases, with 6 bases of the junction left unmatched. CDR3 length equals 15 residues. The CDR3 DNA is TGTGCCAGCAGCGAGGGACAGGCATTCACAGATACGCAGTATTTT. Translation: CASSEGQAFTDTQYF.

J is TRBJ2-7 and V is TRBV5-6; unclear D gene. V lost 6 bases and J lost 2, with 9 bases in between. The CDR3 spans 12 residues. CDR1 and CDR2 from the germline V gene are SGHDT and YYEEEE. DNA of the CDR3: TGTGCCAGCAACCTGGATCCCTACGAGCAGTACTTC. It specifies CASNLDPYEQYF.

This chain joins TRBV9 and TRBJ2-1; D is perhaps TRBD2 (6 bases). V lost 6 bases to trimming and J lost 15 bases, with 34 bases between them. CDR3 size: 17 residues. Germline V gene data show CDR1 as SGDLS and CDR2 as YYNGEE. The CDR3 DNA reads as TGTGCCAGCATCCCCGGGGGAGAAGCGGTCGGGACGAGAGATTTGTTCTTC. Protein: CASIPGGEAVGTRDLFF.

This clone was observed a single time. The genes are TRBV6-5 and TRBJ2-2, with D hard to call. The CDR3 extends over 16 amino acids. Trimming shortened V by 2 bases and J by 6 bases, and 16 bases separated the two germline ends. The germline CDR1 and CDR2 sequences are MNHEY and SVGAGI. CDR3 bases: TGTGCCAGCAGTTACGCGTCAGCCCCTAGATCCGGGGAGCTGTTTTTT. Protein: CASSYASAPRSGELFF.

The V call is TRBV15, the J call TRBJ2-3; possibly TRBD2 for D (5 bases). CDR1 and CDR2 (germline): LNHNV, YYDKDF (reference sequence). The CDR3 has 17 residues. The ends were cut back, 0 bases at V and 4 bases at J, with 17 bases in the middle. CDR3 sequence (DNA): TGTGCCACCAGCAGAGATAAAGGGAGTAGCTACGCAGATACGCAGTATTTT. As protein: CATSRDKGSSYADTQYF.

This chain joins TRBV10-3 and TRBJ1-5; no clear D gene. CDR3 length: 14 residues. Trimming pared 0 bases from V and 1 base from J, leaving 4 bases between. Germline loops: CDR1 ENHRY, CDR2 SYGVKD. CDR3 region: CAISESPSNQPQHF. The DNA for the CDR3 is TGTGCCATCAGTGAGTCGCCAAGCAATCAGCCCCAGCATTTT.

The V and J genes are TRBV7-6 and TRBJ1-1; no firm D call. The V end was cut by 1 base, the J end by 1 base, with 7 bases between. Germline V gene data show CDR1 as SGHVS and CDR2 as FNYEAQ. The CDR3 has 14 amino acids. The CDR3 DNA is TGTGCCAGCAGCTTAGTAGGGTCGAACACTGAAGCTTTCTTT. It specifies CASSLVGSNTEAFF.

The chain joins TRBV6-1 to TRBJ2-7; D ambiguous. The V end was cut by 11 bases, the J end by 4 bases, with 12 bases between. The CDR3 contains 11 residues. Looked up from germline, CDR1 is MNHNS and CDR2 is SASEGT. The CDR3 nucleotides read TGTGCCTGTGACACCTTATACGAGCAGTACTTC. Translating it yields CACDTLYEQYF.

The chain joins TRBV19 to TRBJ1-5, with D possibly matching TRBD1 (6 bases). CDR1 LNHDA and CDR2 SQIVND come from the germline V gene (reference sequence). Trimming removed 5 bases from V and 3 bases from J, with 17 bases in between. The CDR3 length is 16 residues. The CDR3 region is CASSFTQQGYNQPQHF. Here the CDR3 DNA reads TGTGCCAGTAGTTTCACACAACAGGGATACAATCAGCCCCAGCATTTT.

This chain links TRBV19 with TRBJ1-5, with D tentatively TRBD1 (5 bases). This CDR3 comprises 13 residues. The V and J ends lost 7 bases and 5 bases respectively, with 12 bases between them. CDR1 and CDR2 from the germline V gene are LNHDA and SQIVND (reference sequence). The CDR3 is CASIGGLDQPQHF. As DNA, the CDR3 is TGTGCCAGTATTGGGGGGTTGGATCAGCCCCAGCATTTT.

Worth noting for this clone: The sample carries other DNA sequences with the same CDR3. The chain carries TRBV30 and TRBJ2-2; D unclear. The CDR3 is 13 residues long. Trimming removed 3 bases at V and 0 bases at J, with 5 bases between. Looked up from germline, CDR1 is GTSNPN and CDR2 is SVGIG (reference sequence). Here the CDR3 reads CAWSGSNTGELFF. CDR3 in DNA: TGTGCCTGGAGCGGATCGAACACCGGGGAGCTGTTTTTT.

The gene calls are TRBV18 and TRBJ2-7, with TRBD1 matching over 7 bases. CDR1 and CDR2 (germline): KGHSH, LQKENI. The CDR3 extends over 14 amino acids. V lost 4 bases to trimming and J lost 2 bases; unmatched junction nucleotides: 5. CDR3 in DNA: TGTGCCAGCTCACGCCGGGACAGCACCTACGAGCAGTACTTC. Protein product: CASSRRDSTYEQYF.

This chain uses TRBV6-5 with TRBJ2-5, with D possibly TRBD1 on 5 matching bases. V shed 7 bases and J shed 5 bases, with 14 bases lying between them. The CDR3 totals 13 residues. Looked up from germline, CDR1 is MNHEY and CDR2 is SVGAGI. Written as DNA, the CDR3 is TGTGCCAGCAAGGACATCCGAAGGGAGACCCAGTACTTC. Translating gives CASKDIRRETQYF.

V usage is TRBV29-1 and J usage is TRBJ2-5; maybe TRBD1 (5 bases). The V end was cut by 3 bases, the J end by 9 bases, with 11 bases between. The germline CDR1 and CDR2 sequences are SQVTM and ANQGSEA. The CDR3 covers 11 residues. As DNA, the CDR3 is TGCAGCGTTGAGTACTTGGGGCCCCAGTACTTC. Its protein is CSVEYLGPQYF.

This clone was recorded only once. The rearrangement links TRBV7-2 to TRBJ2-1; D remains ambiguous. Trimming stripped 6 bases from V and 0 bases from J, with 9 bases between. The CDR3 runs to 14 residues. In germline, CDR1 is SGHTA, CDR2 FQGNSA. The CDR3 region is CASRGTSSYNEQFF. DNA of the CDR3: TGTGCCAGCAGGGGAACGAGCTCCTACAATGAGCAGTTCTTC.